This is a list of T cell receptor beta chains from one sample in a study of T cells in narcolepsy. The repertoire was sequenced with immunoSEQ multiplex PCR; TCRdb's copy has only in-frame clones and lacks some. The top ten clones hold roughly 2.5% of a sample with fewer than 40,000 clones, more than 65% of them seen once. Material for sequencing was memory (CD45RA-) CD4+ T cells from blood. Source of these receptors: a human donor in good health. Both conserved end residues are part of each CDR3. The D gene is left open where the match is weak. Size is omitted from some rows. Given values are once, few, many or a class for expanded clones.

v_gene: TRBV19; d_gene: NA; j_gene: TRBJ2-7; abundance: few; CDR3nt: TGTGCCAGTAGTGGGCTCTCCTTCGAGCAGTACTTC; CDR3aa: CASSGLSFEQYF
v_gene: TRBV19; d_gene: NA; j_gene: TRBJ1-3; abundance: NA; CDR3nt: TGTGCCACCTACAGTAGGATGAAGATCTCTGGAAACACCATATATTTT; CDR3aa: CATYSRMKISGNTIYF
v_gene: TRBV20-1; d_gene: NA; j_gene: TRBJ1-4; abundance: NA; CDR3nt: TGCAGTGCCTTTTTAGGTGAAAAACTGTTTTTT; CDR3aa: CSAFLGEKLFF
v_gene: TRBV5-4; d_gene: NA; j_gene: TRBJ2-2; abundance: NA; CDR3nt: TGTGCCAGCAGCTTAGGACCAAGAGGGGACACCGGGGAGCTGTTTTTT; CDR3aa: CASSLGPRGDTGELFF
v_gene: TRBV27; d_gene: NA; j_gene: TRBJ2-1; abundance: few; CDR3nt: TGTGCCAGCCATTTTCAAGGGAGGGGGGGGTCCTACAATGAGCAGTTCTTC; CDR3aa: CASHFQGRGGSYNEQFF
v_gene: TRBV19; d_gene: TRBD1; j_gene: TRBJ1-4; abundance: NA; CDR3nt: TGTGCCACCAAGCGGCACAGGGGAGGTGAAAAACTGTTTTTT; CDR3aa: CATKRHRGGEKLFF
v_gene: TRBV30; d_gene: TRBD2; j_gene: TRBJ2-2; abundance: NA; CDR3nt: TGTGCCTGGAGTGGTGGACTAGCGGAGGGTCCGAACACCGGGGAGCTGTTTTTT; CDR3aa: CAWSGGLAEGPNTGELFF
v_gene: TRBV18; d_gene: TRBD2; j_gene: TRBJ2-1; abundance: few; CDR3nt: TGTGCCAGCTCACCAAGAGCGGGACACAATGAGCAGTTCTTC; CDR3aa: CASSPRAGHNEQFF
v_gene: TRBV6-6; d_gene: TRBD2; j_gene: TRBJ2-3; abundance: NA; CDR3nt: TGTGCCAGCAGTCTGGGACTAGCGACAGATACGCAGTATTTT; CDR3aa: CASSLGLATDTQYF
v_gene: TRBV29-1; d_gene: TRBD1; j_gene: TRBJ2-5; abundance: NA; CDR3nt: TGCAGCGCCGGGACAGGGGTGGGAGGTGAGACCCAGTACTTC; CDR3aa: CSAGTGVGGETQYF
v_gene: TRBV27; d_gene: NA; j_gene: TRBJ1-1; abundance: few; CDR3nt: TGTGCCAGCAGTTTGTTCCCGAACACTGAAGCTTTCTTT; CDR3aa: CASSLFPNTEAFF
v_gene: TRBV19; d_gene: NA; j_gene: TRBJ2-3; abundance: NA; CDR3nt: TGTGCCAGTAGTCCCGGGCCCCCCACAGATACGCAGTATTTT; CDR3aa: CASSPGPPTDTQYF
v_gene: TRBV30; d_gene: NA; j_gene: TRBJ1-1; abundance: NA; CDR3nt: TGTGCCTGGAGTGTACAGGGACAAGCTTTCTTT; CDR3aa: CAWSVQGQAFF
v_gene: TRBV27; d_gene: TRBD1; j_gene: TRBJ2-3; abundance: NA; CDR3nt: TGTGCCAGCAGTTTCTCGGGACAGCCCTTCACAGATACGCAGTATTTT; CDR3aa: CASSFSGQPFTDTQYF
v_gene: TRBV5-1; d_gene: NA; j_gene: TRBJ1-1; abundance: NA; CDR3nt: TGCGCCAGCGGCTTGGCAGGGCGGACTGTGAACACTGAAGCTTTCTTT; CDR3aa: CASGLAGRTVNTEAFF
v_gene: TRBV27; d_gene: NA; j_gene: TRBJ1-1; abundance: NA; CDR3nt: TGTGCCAGCAGTTTTCGAAGTTTGGGGTATGAGAACACTGAAGCTTTCTTT; CDR3aa: CASSFRSLGYENTEAFF
v_gene: TRBV2; d_gene: NA; j_gene: TRBJ1-2; abundance: once; CDR3nt: TGTGCCAGCAGGGCTACCTATGGCTACACCTTC; CDR3aa: CASRATYGYTF
v_gene: TRBV6-1; d_gene: NA; j_gene: TRBJ1-1; abundance: NA; CDR3nt: TGTGCCAGCGTCCAGGGCCTCACTGGGACTGAAGCTTTCTTT; CDR3aa: CASVQGLTGTEAFF
v_gene: TRBV5-4; d_gene: TRBD1; j_gene: TRBJ1-1; abundance: NA; CDR3nt: TGTGCCAGCAGCTTGGCCACCGGGACAGGGGCTTTGGACACTGAAGCTTTCTTT; CDR3aa: CASSLATGTGALDTEAFF
v_gene: TRBV7-8; d_gene: NA; j_gene: TRBJ1-1; abundance: once; CDR3nt: TGTGCCAGCAGCCCAGACTACGTCGGAGGCACTGAAGCTTTCTTT; CDR3aa: CASSPDYVGGTEAFF
v_gene: TRBV5-5; d_gene: NA; j_gene: TRBJ1-1; abundance: NA; CDR3nt: TGTGCCAGCAGCTTGGGGCTTAACACTGAAGCTTTCTTT; CDR3aa: CASSLGLNTEAFF
v_gene: TRBV20-1; d_gene: NA; j_gene: TRBJ1-2; abundance: few; CDR3nt: TGCAGTGCAAAAGTACAGAGGGCCTACACCTTC; CDR3aa: CSAKVQRAYTF
v_gene: TRBV5-1; d_gene: NA; j_gene: TRBJ2-2; abundance: once; CDR3nt: TGCGCCAGCAGCTTGTGGGTCAGCCCGAACACCGGGGAGCTGTTTTTT; CDR3aa: CASSLWVSPNTGELFF
v_gene: TRBV27; d_gene: NA; j_gene: TRBJ1-5; abundance: once; CDR3nt: TGTGCCAGCAGTTTATCTTCCCAAAACCGCGTCGAGAGCAATCAGCCCCAGCATTTT; CDR3aa: CASSLSSQNRVESNQPQHF
v_gene: TRBV5-5; d_gene: NA; j_gene: TRBJ2-5; abundance: NA; CDR3nt: TGTGCCAGCAGCGCACTCGGAAACAGGGTGGTAGGAGAGACCCAGTACTTC; CDR3aa: CASSALGNRVVGETQYF
v_gene: TRBV6-5; d_gene: NA; j_gene: TRBJ1-2; abundance: NA; CDR3nt: TGTGCCAGCAGTTACTCTGGCAGGCTGAACTATGGCTACACCTTC; CDR3aa: CASSYSGRLNYGYTF
v_gene: TRBV14; d_gene: NA; j_gene: TRBJ1-5; abundance: once; CDR3nt: TGTGTCAGCAGCCAAGATATGGGGTCGTATCAGCCCCAGCATTTT; CDR3aa: CVSSQDMGSYQPQHF
v_gene: TRBV5-4; d_gene: TRBD2; j_gene: TRBJ2-7; abundance: NA; CDR3nt: TGTGCCAGCTCCCGGACTAGCGGGAGGCACTACGAGCAGTACTTC; CDR3aa: CASSRTSGRHYEQYF
v_gene: TRBV7-2; d_gene: TRBD1; j_gene: TRBJ1-3; abundance: NA; CDR3nt: TGTGCCAGCAGCTTAGCCGGGACAGCTGGAAACACCATATATTTT; CDR3aa: CASSLAGTAGNTIYF
v_gene: TRBV10-2; d_gene: NA; j_gene: TRBJ2-3; abundance: NA; CDR3nt: TGCGCCAGCAGTGACTCCGGGGCCCTCACAGATACGCAGTATTTT; CDR3aa: CASSDSGALTDTQYF
v_gene: TRBV5-1; d_gene: NA; j_gene: TRBJ1-4; abundance: few; CDR3nt: TGCGCCAGCAGCTTGGGGGTTGGGACAACTAATGAAAAACTGTTTTTT; CDR3aa: CASSLGVGTTNEKLFF
v_gene: TRBV9; d_gene: NA; j_gene: TRBJ1-6; abundance: NA; CDR3nt: TGTGCCAGCAGCGTAGGGGGCATAAGTAATTCACCCCTCCACTTT; CDR3aa: CASSVGGISNSPLHF
v_gene: TRBV7-9; d_gene: NA; j_gene: TRBJ2-2; abundance: NA; CDR3nt: TGTGCCAGCAGCTTAGCCGAGGAGCTGTTTTTT; CDR3aa: CASSLAEELFF
v_gene: TRBV25-1; d_gene: NA; j_gene: TRBJ1-2; abundance: NA; CDR3nt: TGTGCCAGCAGTGAGTCAGGGAGTACCTATGGCTACACCTTC; CDR3aa: CASSESGSTYGYTF
v_gene: TRBV30; d_gene: NA; j_gene: TRBJ2-4; abundance: NA; CDR3nt: TGTGCCTGGAGTCCGGACCGGGACTCGGGGGCCAAAAACATTCAGTACTTC; CDR3aa: CAWSPDRDSGAKNIQYF
v_gene: TRBV4-1; d_gene: NA; j_gene: TRBJ1-1; abundance: NA; CDR3nt: TGTGCCAGCAGCCTAGACAGCGGCGGGGCTTTCTTT; CDR3aa: CASSLDSGGAFF
v_gene: TRBV6-1; d_gene: TRBD1; j_gene: TRBJ1-5; abundance: few; CDR3nt: TGTGCCAGCCGGACAGGGAATCAGCCCCAGCATTTT; CDR3aa: CASRTGNQPQHF
v_gene: TRBV7-8; d_gene: NA; j_gene: TRBJ2-7; abundance: NA; CDR3nt: TGTGCCAGCAGCTTAAGTGGGACCCCCCTCGAGCAGTACTTC; CDR3aa: CASSLSGTPLEQYF
v_gene: TRBV14; d_gene: NA; j_gene: TRBJ2-5; abundance: NA; CDR3nt: TGTGCCAGCAGCCCCCGAGGGTTCTCTGAGACCCAGTACTTC; CDR3aa: CASSPRGFSETQYF
v_gene: TRBV14; d_gene: NA; j_gene: TRBJ2-5; abundance: few; CDR3nt: TGTGCCAGCAGCTCCGACCCAGTCGGGAAAGAGACCCAGTACTTC; CDR3aa: CASSSDPVGKETQYF
v_gene: TRBV29-1; d_gene: TRBD1; j_gene: TRBJ2-5; abundance: NA; CDR3nt: TGCAGCGGCTCGGGACAGGGGCGAGAGACCCAGTACTTC; CDR3aa: CSGSGQGRETQYF
v_gene: TRBV6-5; d_gene: NA; j_gene: TRBJ1-5; abundance: NA; CDR3nt: TGTGCCAGCACCCCCTCGGATAGCAATCAGCCCCAGCATTTT; CDR3aa: CASTPSDSNQPQHF
v_gene: TRBV13; d_gene: NA; j_gene: TRBJ2-7; abundance: few; CDR3nt: TGTGCCAGCAGCTTAGCGAGTGCCTCGCGAGAGCAGTACTTC; CDR3aa: CASSLASASREQYF
v_gene: TRBV4-2; d_gene: NA; j_gene: TRBJ2-3; abundance: NA; CDR3nt: TGTGCCAGCAGCCAAGACCGCACAGATACGCAGTATTTT; CDR3aa: CASSQDRTDTQYF
v_gene: TRBV7-9; d_gene: NA; j_gene: TRBJ1-1; abundance: NA; CDR3nt: TGTGCCAGCAGCTTATCCCGGGCAGCTAAAAACACTGAAGCTTTCTTT; CDR3aa: CASSLSRAAKNTEAFF
v_gene: TRBV10-3; d_gene: TRBD2; j_gene: TRBJ2-7; abundance: once; CDR3nt: TGTGCCATCAGTGTAACACCTAGCGGGAGTAACTCGTACGAGCAGTACTTC; CDR3aa: CAISVTPSGSNSYEQYF
v_gene: TRBV5-1; d_gene: NA; j_gene: TRBJ2-3; abundance: NA; CDR3nt: TGCGCCAGCAGCTTAGAACCTGGCTCCGATACGCAGTATTTT; CDR3aa: CASSLEPGSDTQYF